The present entry profiles one T cell receptor (beta chain) with its context. Its antigen is currently not known. Per-base quality was not reported, and no clone a single base away is much larger than it. In Seattle, one collaborating source enrolled patients while the infection was active and tracked those patients longitudinally over the course of disease. Each collaborating institution followed its own protocols to collect whole blood in K2EDTA tubes. For TCRbeta analysis, collaborators shipped samples in one of three forms: frozen whole blood, isolated PBMCs, or DNA extracted from either of those sample types. Via the germline V gene, CDR1 is MRHNA and CDR2 SNTAGT. V was cut back by 5 bases and J by 4 bases, leaving a gap of 23 bases between them. Inclusive of the bounding cysteine and phenylalanine, the CDR3 is 17 residues long. CDR3 DNA is the only sequence kept; it has 51 bases, read in frame from the first base.

TCRbeta CDR3 regions were amplified from genomic DNA by means of the immunoSEQ Assay, a bias-controlled multiplex PCR. The authors' analysis ran thus. The number of nucleated cells in each sample was estimated by amplification of reference gene primers within the assay. Sequence reads were collapsed and filtered to measure the absolute abundance of every unique TCRbeta CDR3 rearrangement. For each sample, productive Simpson clonality was calculated by taking the square root of Simpson's diversity index across productive rearrangements. This immuneACCESS table, as held by TCRdb, lists in-frame sequences with V and J called but not all clones. Of the missing ones, under half trace to an unresolved V gene in checked studies; the others have no known cause. V and J calls and clone size follow that table, whereas D and trimming were derived from the DNA. The sample table holds around 310,000 clones, of which almost 90% were seen once. More than 0.85% of the sample is taken by the ten largest.

This sample is drawn from a study of blood T cell repertoires in COVID-19 (dated by TCRdb to 2019 to 2021). Background for the entire study: Collaborator samples came from the United States, Italy and Spain and covered acute and convalescent phases of COVID-19. The material from the prospective study consisted of cDNA or gDNA derived from T cells, B-cell-depleted T cells, or PBMCs. Subjects who had been exposed to COVID-19, were actively infected with it, or had recovered from it provided the deeply sampled blood TCRbeta repertoires that made up the dataset. The repertoires were released in a freely available public database intended as a resource for research on the immune response to SARS-CoV-2. Samples were obtained from the ongoing ImmuneRACE study (first 160 participants) and from roughly 1,300 subjects provided by 6 global collaborators. A de-identified subject ID, COVID-19 status, age in years and sex were almost always included in the sample metadata. Where available, HLA class I and class II types were taken from metadata supplied by the sample provider and were not determined by assay-based typing.

The paper as a whole reports these results and caveats: How much clinical and demographic metadata was included differed by source and by participant, and the metadata was provided uncurated.

Recombination linked TRBV6-4 to TRBJ1-1; the D region possibly corresponds to TRBD1 (5 bases align). The sequenced sample was peripheral blood. This TCR came from a woman aged 40 to 49 with COVID-19, enrolled during active disease. The bases are TGTGCCAGCAGTACACGATTTCAGGGAAGCTGTTTCACTGAAGCTTTCTTT. Translated, this is CASSTRFQGSCFTEAFF.